This section outlines one T cell receptor (beta chain) sequence together with its context. From RNA transcripts, TCR beta CDR3 regions were amplified. The study used the HTBI primer set for a first-round RT-PCR of the TCR CDR3. TCRdb reprocessed the multiplex PCR reads with MiXCR, giving one entry per CDR3 protein. This sample yields hundreds of thousands of distinct CDR3 sequences, of which roughly 40% are seen a single time; approximately 8.7% belongs to the top ten. Not enrolled were patients with uncontrolled infection, other autoimmune disease, pregnancy or lactation. The entry originates in a study of T cells in Graves' hyperthyroidism and ophthalmopathy. Study overall: Peripheral blood samples were taken at initial diagnosis, prior to any treatment.

The CDR3 covers 15 residues. Looked up from germline, CDR1 is MGHDK and CDR2 is SYGVNS. Trimming stripped 4 bases from V and 2 bases from J, with 14 bases between. The sequencing sample was made of blood. The clonotype originates from a young man with Graves' hyperthyroidism. This chain links TRBV25-1 with TRBJ1-1; D remains unclear. CDR3 residues: CASSATGDKNTEAFF. DNA for the CDR3: TGTGCCAGCAGTGCTACGGGTGACAAAAACACTGAAGCTTTCTTT.